The 28 T cell receptor beta chains given below trace back to one sample, sequenced in a study of T cell responses to AZD1222 COVID-19 vaccine. Sequencing was performed with immunoSEQ multiplex PCR; in TCRdb, only in-frame clones are kept and a portion is missing. The table shows under 200,000 clones, with roughly nine tenths occurring only once. The sequencing here drew on peripheral blood, taken on day 0 of AZD1222 vaccination. The source is an adult in good health.

CDR3: CASSFQPGSTDTQYF. The CDR3 DNA reads as TGTGCCAGCAGCTTCCAGCCTGGGAGCACAGATACGCAGTATTTT. The chain joins TRBV5-6 to TRBJ2-3; D is unclear. The CDR3 covers 15 residues. V was trimmed by 2 bases and J by 0 bases, leaving 10 bases between them. Germline loops: CDR1 SGHDT, CDR2 YYEEEE.

This chain links TRBV28 with TRBJ2-7; D is possibly TRBD1 (5 bases). Per germline, CDR1 MDHEN and CDR2 SYDVKM. The V end was cut by 2 bases, the J end by 4 bases, with 12 bases between. The CDR3 contains 14 residues. CDR3: CASSLLGDRYEQYF. CDR3 bases: TGTGCCAGCAGTTTACTAGGCGACAGATACGAGCAGTACTTC.

This chain uses TRBV5-1 with TRBJ2-7; 7 bases match TRBD1. CDR1 SGHRS and CDR2 YFSETQ come from the germline V gene. CDR3 length: 15 amino acids. The junction had 7 bases not matched to a gene; V was cut back by 4 bases and J by 0 bases. The chain's CDR3 is CASSHRQGSSYEQYF. CDR3 nucleotides: TGCGCCAGCAGCCATAGACAGGGTAGCTCCTACGAGCAGTACTTC.

The genes are TRBV28 and TRBJ1-1, with 7 bases that match TRBD1. The CDR3 covers 13 residues. After removal of 7 bases from V and 10 bases from J, the junction contained 12 bases not matched to a gene. Germline V gene sequence: CDR1 MDHEN, CDR2 SYDVKM. CDR3 protein: CASTVQGLGRAFF. CDR3 DNA: TGTGCCAGCACTGTACAGGGGCTAGGGAGAGCTTTCTTT.

The chain combines TRBV10-1 with TRBJ2-5, with unresolved D. Germline V gene sequence: CDR1 WNHNN, CDR2 SYGVQD (reference sequence). V gave up 3 bases and J gave up 1 base, with 9 bases separating them. The length of the CDR3 is 14 residues. CDR3 bases: TGCGCCAGCAGTGATAACTTCCTCCAAGAGACCCAGTACTTC. Translation gives CASSDNFLQETQYF.

Written as DNA, the CDR3 is TGTGCCAGTAGATCGACAGGCACTGAAGCTTTCTTT. This sequence encodes CASRSTGTEAFF. V is TRBV19 and J is TRBJ1-1; D is perhaps TRBD1 (6 bases). Deletions cut 6 bases from V and 4 bases from J, with 9 bases between. CDR3 size: 12 residues. From germline, CDR1 is LNHDA and CDR2 SQIVND (reference sequence).

This chain joins TRBV28 and TRBJ2-5; D unclear. The CDR3 loop spans 19 amino acids. Germline V lookup: CDR1 MDHEN, CDR2 SYDVKM. The V end was cut by 1 base, the J end by 5 bases, with 26 bases between. CDR3 in DNA: TGTGCCAGCAGTTTATTTTCAGCGTTTGTCTCAGTAGATGGGGAGACCCAGTACTTC. This codes for CASSLFSAFVSVDGETQYF.

The V gene is TRBV7-2, the J gene TRBJ1-4; D remains unclear. CDR3 length: 13 amino acids. V was pared by 4 bases and J by 5 bases, with 8 bases between. In germline, CDR1 is SGHTA, CDR2 FQGNSA. The DNA of the CDR3 is TGTGCCAGCAGCTCCCCGGGGAATGAAAAACTGTTTTTT. Translation gives CASSSPGNEKLFF.

The chain has TRBV5-1 and TRBJ2-1; D gene uncertain. The length of the CDR3 is 12 residues. V was pared by 0 bases and J by 10 bases, with 8 bases between. The V gene's germline CDR1 is SGHRS and CDR2 YFSETQ. CDR3 sequence reads: CASSLDSVEQFF. CDR3 DNA: TGCGCCAGCAGCTTGGACAGCGTCGAGCAGTTCTTC.

The chain is built from TRBV28 and TRBJ1-5; no firm D call. CDR3 length: 15 residues. CDR1 MDHEN and CDR2 SYDVKM come from the germline V gene. V shed 6 bases and J shed 5 bases, with 17 bases lying between them. As DNA, the CDR3 is TGTGCCAGCAGGTCCCCGCCCGAGCCCTATCAGCCCCAGCATTTT. The encoded protein is CASRSPPEPYQPQHF.

This clone showed up just once. The chain joins TRBV6-5 to TRBJ1-1; D might be TRBD1 (5 bases). Trimming removed 7 bases at V and 1 base at J, with 13 bases between. Germline CDR1 MNHEY, CDR2 SVGAGI. This CDR3 region has 14 residues. Here the CDR3 DNA reads TGTGCCAGCACTCCAAATAGGGGGAACACTGAAGCTTTCTTT. Protein product: CASTPNRGNTEAFF.

This rearrangement joins TRBV2 to TRBJ1-2; the D is unclear. Germline V gene data show CDR1 as SNHLY and CDR2 as FYNNEI. This CDR3 contains 15 residues. V was shortened by 7 bases and J by 8 bases, with 23 bases between the two germline ends. This CDR3 is CASIVWTSGGTGYTF. The CDR3 coding sequence is TGTGCCAGCATTGTCTGGACGTCGGGTGGAACGGGCTACACCTTC.

This chain links TRBV7-2 with TRBJ1-1; D not certain. The CDR3 is made up of 9 amino acids. V was shortened by 5 bases and J by 8 bases, with 3 bases between the two germline ends. The germline gives CDR1 SGHTA, CDR2 FQGNSA. The CDR3 region has the DNA TGTGCCAGCAGCAGAGAAGCTTTCTTT. Amino acids: CASSREAFF. Full variable domain (outside the CDR3, taken from reference TRBV7-2 and TRBJ1-1): GAGVSQSPSNKVTEKGKDVELRCDPISGHTALYWYRQSLGQGLEFLIYFQGNSAPDKSGLPSDRFSAERTGGSVSTLTIQRTQQEDSAVYLCASSREAFFGQGTRLTVV.

The V call is TRBV27, the J call TRBJ1-6; D not resolved. CDR1 is MNHEY and CDR2 is SMNVEV in the germline V gene (reference sequence). The CDR3 is 15 residues long. V lost 5 bases and J 7 bases, leaving 15 bases between the germline ends. In DNA, the CDR3 is TGTGCCAGCAGTCCCCCTTCTGACCGAAATTCACCCCTCCACTTT. Residues: CASSPPSDRNSPLHF.

V is TRBV3-1 (or the pseudogene TRBV3-2) and J is TRBJ1-1; D remains ambiguous. Trimming cost V 0 bases and J 3 bases, with 14 bases left between them. Germline CDR1 LGHDT, CDR2 YNNKEL (reference sequence). The CDR3 length is 16 residues. This CDR3 reads CASSQDRVGRDTEAFF. CDR3 sequence (DNA): TGTGCCAGCAGCCAAGATCGAGTGGGTCGTGACACTGAAGCTTTCTTT.

This chain uses TRBV9 with TRBJ2-2, with unresolved D. The CDR3 totals 16 residues. The germline V gene encodes CDR1 SGDLS and CDR2 YYNGEE. Trimming took 0 bases from V and 3 from J, leaving 12 bases between them. The DNA of the CDR3 is TGTGCCAGCAGCGTAGGACCATCAAGCGACACCGGGGAGCTGTTTTTT. Protein product: CASSVGPSSDTGELFF.

The chain uses TRBV20-1 and TRBJ1-1; D gene uncertain. The CDR3 has 9 amino acids. V was cut by 3 bases and J by 7 bases, with 3 bases left in between. Germline CDR1 reads DFQATT; CDR2 reads SNEGSKA (reference sequence). This chain's CDR3 is CSARGEAFF. DNA for the CDR3: TGCAGTGCTAGGGGTGAAGCTTTCTTT.

V and J are TRBV7-2 and TRBJ1-5; the match to TRBD1 covers 7 bases. Germline trimming cut 4 bases from V and 5 bases from J; bases unmatched to any gene: 8. This CDR3 is built from 15 residues. Germline V gene lookup returns CDR1 SGHTA and CDR2 FQGNSA. In nucleotides, the CDR3 is TGTGCCAGCAGCTCCGGGACAGCAATGGATCAGCCCCAGCATTTT. Its translation: CASSSGTAMDQPQHF.

V gene TRBV27 combines with J gene TRBJ1-3; TRBD1 matches 10 bases. Germline CDR1 is MNHEY and CDR2 is SMNVEV (reference sequence). With 5 bases clipped from V and 2 bases from J, the junction kept 6 bases outside the gene matches. This CDR3 spans 16 amino acids. The CDR3: CASSAGQGEAGNTIYF. CDR3 bases: TGTGCCAGCAGTGCAGGACAGGGGGAGGCTGGAAACACCATATATTTT.

J is TRBJ2-7 and V is TRBV7-8; D possibly corresponds to TRBD1 (6 bases). This CDR3 comprises 15 residues. The germline V and J ends were trimmed by 3 bases and 0 bases, with 12 bases remaining between them. Germline V gene lookup returns CDR1 SGHVS and CDR2 FQNEAQ. CDR3 residues: CASSFEGVDSYEQYF. As DNA, the CDR3 is TGTGCCAGCAGCTTTGAGGGGGTCGACTCCTACGAGCAGTACTTC.

This clone appeared a few times. The chain is built from TRBV6-5 and TRBJ2-2, with 8 bases fitting TRBD1. There are 15 residues in the CDR3. V lost 5 bases, J lost 7 bases, and 9 bases stayed unmatched. Germline V CDR1 and CDR2: MNHEY, SVGAGI. CDR3: CASSPKTGVGGELFF. In DNA, the CDR3 is TGTGCCAGCAGTCCCAAGACAGGGGTGGGCGGGGAGCTGTTTTTT.

This chain connects TRBV5-1 to TRBJ2-3, with D perhaps matching TRBD2 (6 bases). The CDR3 sequence is 15 residues long. Trimming took 2 bases from V and 6 from J, leaving 16 bases between them. The germline V gene has CDR1 SGHRS and CDR2 YFSETQ. CDR3 DNA sequence: TGCGCCAGCAGCTTTCTTAGGGGCGGGAAGGATACGCAGTATTTT. This codes for CASSFLRGGKDTQYF.

The chain couples TRBV5-1 to TRBJ2-7, with a possible D match to TRBD1 (7 bases). The V end lost 5 bases, the J end lost 0 bases, and 15 bases lay between the germline ends. Germline V gene data show CDR1 as SGHRS and CDR2 as YFSETQ. There are 15 residues in the CDR3. Here the CDR3 DNA reads TGCGCCAGCAGTCCAGGGGGGCTGAGCTCCTACGAGCAGTACTTC. Translation gives CASSPGGLSSYEQYF.

This clone was observed a handful of times. This chain connects TRBV7-9 to TRBJ1-1, with D tentatively TRBD1 (5 bases). Trimming pared 11 bases from V and 4 bases from J, leaving 20 bases between. The CDR3 is 14 residues long. Germline V gives CDR1 SEHNR, CDR2 FQNEAQ (reference sequence). CDR3 sequence reads: CALQDGGVGTEAFF. The CDR3 coding sequence is TGTGCCCTCCAGGACGGGGGGGTAGGCACTGAAGCTTTCTTT.

In this sample, this clone turned up once. The V and J genes are TRBV19 and TRBJ2-7; 10 positions match TRBD2. Germline CDR1 LNHDA, CDR2 SQIVND (reference sequence). With V trimmed by 5 bases and J by 1 base, 8 bases remained unmatched. The CDR3 length is 16 residues. This chain's CDR3 is CASSAFLAGDSYEQYF. The DNA of the CDR3 is TGTGCCAGTAGTGCCTTTCTAGCGGGGGATTCCTACGAGCAGTACTTC.

The J gene is TRBJ2-1, the V gene TRBV27; tentatively, D is TRBD2 (7 bases). V shed 6 bases and J shed 4 bases, with 16 bases lying between them. Germline V gene data show CDR1 as MNHEY and CDR2 as SMNVEV (reference sequence). The CDR3 runs 15 residues. The CDR3 nucleotides are TGTGCCAGCAGACAGAACAGGGAGGGATACAATGAGCAGTTCTTC. It codes for CASRQNREGYNEQFF.

This clone is a singleton in its sample. V and J are TRBV7-9 and TRBJ1-1; 7 bases line up with TRBD1. V shed 8 bases, J shed 4 bases, and the junction held 13 bases outside the gene matches. The CDR3 has 15 residues. Per germline, CDR1 SEHNR and CDR2 FQNEAQ (reference sequence). Here the CDR3 DNA reads TGTGCCAGCGCAAGGGGGCTCCTAGGGGTCACTGAAGCTTTCTTT. Protein product: CASARGLLGVTEAFF. Variable domain in full (rest from reference TRBV7-9 and TRBJ1-1): DTGVSQNPRHKITKRGQNVTFRCDPISEHNRLYWYRQTLGQGPEFLTYFQNEAQLEKSRLLSDRFSAERPKGSFSTLEIQRTEQGDSAMYLCASARGLLGVTEAFFGQGTRLTVV.

CDR3 bases: TGTGCCAGCAGCGTAGGGACAGGGCAAGAAAAACTGTTTTTT. Protein: CASSVGTGQEKLFF. V and J are TRBV9 and TRBJ1-4, with TRBD1 matching 8 bases. Germline V CDR1 and CDR2: SGDLS, YYNGEE. V lost 0 bases, J lost 8 bases, and 3 bases stayed unmatched. CDR3 length: 14 amino acids.